This passage covers 32 T cell receptor beta chains from one sample sequenced in a study of blood T cell repertoires in COVID-19. TCRdb's table, derived via immunoSEQ multiplex PCR, lists solely in-frame clones and lacks some. This sample has roughly 150,000 clones, with over 80% found just once. Material: PBMCs or T cells enriched from blood (not recorded which). The receptor set was obtained from a man aged 70-80 years who had been exposed to COVID-19.

V and J are TRBV5-8 and TRBJ2-1, with 7 bases matching TRBD2. The CDR3 spans 13 residues. Looked up from germline, CDR1 is SGHTS and CDR2 is YDEGEE. Germline trimming cut 7 bases from V and 6 bases from J; bases unmatched to any gene: 7. In nucleotides, the CDR3 is TGTGCCAGCGGACGACTAGCTGTCAATGAGCAGTTCTTC. Translated, it gives CASGRLAVNEQFF.

The CDR3 protein is CASSVEPGVTTGELFF. The CDR3 DNA reads TGTGCCAGCAGCGTAGAACCGGGAGTGACCACCGGGGAGCTGTTTTTT. This chain uses TRBV9 with TRBJ2-2, with TRBD2 as a possible D gene (6 bases). The CDR3 covers 16 residues. Germline lookup yields CDR1 SGDLS and CDR2 YYNGEE. The germline V and J ends were trimmed by 0 bases and 4 bases, with 13 bases remaining between them. Combining the CDR3 with reference TRBV9 and TRBJ2-2 gives the whole variable domain DSGVTQTPKHLITATGQRVTLRCSPRSGDLSVYWYQQSLDQGLQFLIQYYNGEERAKGNILERFSAQQFPDLHSELNLSSLELGDSALYFCASSVEPGVTTGELFFGEGSRLTVL.

V is TRBV5-1 and J is TRBJ2-3; 10 bases agree with TRBD1. Losses at the gene ends were 2 bases for V and 6 bases for J; bases not matched to a gene: 6. The CDR3 is 15 amino acids. Germline loops: CDR1 SGHRS, CDR2 YFSETQ. The CDR3 here is CASSLGQGVLDTQYF. In DNA, the CDR3 is TGCGCCAGCAGCTTAGGACAGGGGGTTTTGGATACGCAGTATTTT.

This sequence joins TRBV29-1 and TRBJ2-3, with 10 bases fitting TRBD1. The CDR3 runs to 13 residues. Trimming cost V 6 bases and J 6 bases; bases outside gene matches: 6. Germline loops: CDR1 SQVTM, CDR2 ANQGSEA. CDR3 region: CSVRGQGGDTQYF. CDR3 in DNA: TGCAGCGTGCGAGGACAGGGGGGGGATACGCAGTATTTT.

This chain joins TRBV4-3 and TRBJ1-1, with a weak D call TRBD1 (5 bases). The CDR3 is 15 amino acids. Trimming shortened V by 2 bases and J by 0 bases, and 10 bases separated the two germline ends. Germline lookup yields CDR1 LGHNA and CDR2 YSLEER. The CDR3 sequence is CASSQSTAMNTEAFF. The CDR3 DNA reads as TGCGCCAGCAGCCAATCGACAGCCATGAACACTGAAGCTTTCTTT.

The V gene is TRBV4-1, the J gene TRBJ1-2, with D possibly TRBD1 on 6 matching bases. Trimming removed 6 bases from V and 1 base from J, with 12 bases in between. Per the germline V gene, CDR1 is MGHRA and CDR2 is YSYEKL. There are 14 residues in the CDR3. In DNA form, the CDR3 reads TGCGCCAGCAGTCGGACAGCGAGTAACTATGGCTACACCTTC. Its translation is CASSRTASNYGYTF.

This clone was counted once. The V gene is TRBV28, the J gene TRBJ1-2; tentative D call: TRBD1 (6 bases). The V gene's germline CDR1 is MDHEN and CDR2 SYDVKM. V was shortened by 4 bases and J by 7 bases, with 16 bases between the two germline ends. The CDR3 length is 14 residues. For the CDR3, the DNA is TGTGCCAGCAGTTCGCCCGGGGGGCAGAGTGGCTACACCTTC. Translation gives CASSSPGGQSGYTF.

This clone has just a few counts. The V gene is TRBV7-2, the J gene TRBJ2-1, with D possibly being TRBD2 (6 bases). CDR1 SGHTA and CDR2 FQGNSA come from the germline V gene. This CDR3 contains 15 residues. V was pared by 1 base and J by 6 bases, with 13 bases between. Here the CDR3 reads CASSLVAGRVNEQFF. In nucleotides, the CDR3 is TGTGCCAGCAGCTTAGTTGCGGGACGGGTCAATGAGCAGTTCTTC.

The chain has TRBV7-2 and TRBJ1-6, with D perhaps matching TRBD1 (5 bases). CDR3 size: 17 residues. CDR1 SGHTA and CDR2 FQGNSA come from the germline V gene. Trimming took off 1 base at V and 7 bases at J, with 17 bases between the two ends. The CDR3 nucleotides read TGTGCCAGCAGCTTAGTTAACCCAGGGTATCGAAATTCACCCCTCCACTTT. Its translation: CASSLVNPGYRNSPLHF.

In DNA form, the CDR3 reads TGTGCCAGCAGCCAATTACAGGGTAACCTAAATGGCTACACCTTC. This sequence encodes CASSQLQGNLNGYTF. V and J are TRBV3-1 (or the pseudogene TRBV3-2) and TRBJ1-2, with TRBD1 as a possible D gene (6 bases). Looked up from germline, CDR1 is LGHDT and CDR2 is YNNKEL (reference sequence). V shed 2 bases and J shed 6 bases, with 16 bases lying between them. CDR3 length: 15 residues.

The chain is built from TRBV5-1 and TRBJ1-3, with 10 bases identical to TRBD1. The CDR3 has 15 amino acids. Germline lookup yields CDR1 SGHRS and CDR2 YFSETQ. V lost 2 bases, J lost 4 bases, and 3 bases stayed unmatched. CDR3 sequence: CASSFDRGPGNTIYF. CDR3 nucleotide sequence: TGCGCCAGCAGCTTTGACAGGGGGCCAGGAAACACCATATATTTT.

The V call is TRBV5-4, the J call TRBJ2-1, with D tentatively TRBD2 (6 bases). V gave up 3 bases and J gave up 3 bases, with 10 bases separating them. The CDR3 spans 14 residues. CDR1 and CDR2 (germline): SGHNT, YYREEE (reference sequence). The CDR3 DNA is TGTGCCAGCAGCTCCGGCGGGGACTACAATGAGCAGTTCTTC. Translation: CASSSGGDYNEQFF. Full variable domain (missing parts from reference TRBV5-4 and TRBJ2-1): ETGVTQSPTHLIKTRGQQVTLRCSSQSGHNTVSWYQQALGQGPQFIFQYYREEENGRGNFPPRFSGLQFPNYSSELNVNALELDDSALYLCASSSGGDYNEQFFGPGTRLTVL.

The chain carries TRBV19 and TRBJ1-5, with a weak D call TRBD1 (5 bases). The ends were cut back, 3 bases at V and 6 bases at J, with 12 bases in the middle. This CDR3 comprises 14 residues. From germline, CDR1 is LNHDA and CDR2 SQIVND (reference sequence). The CDR3 nucleotides read TGTGCCAGTAGTATCAGGGCTAGTACTCAGCCCCAGCATTTT. Its protein product is CASSIRASTQPQHF. Combining the CDR3 with reference TRBV19 and TRBJ1-5 gives the whole variable domain DGGITQSPKYLFRKEGQNVTLSCEQNLNHDAMYWYRQDPGQGLRLIYYSQIVNDFQKGDIAEGYSVSREKKESFPLTVTSAQKNPTAFYLCASSIRASTQPQHFGDGTRLSIL.

This rearrangement joins TRBV5-1 to TRBJ2-1, with 10 bases that match TRBD2. The CDR3 extends over 16 amino acids. The germline gives CDR1 SGHRS, CDR2 YFSETQ. After removal of 4 bases from V and 10 bases from J, the junction contained 14 bases not matched to a gene. The CDR3 DNA reads TGCGCCAGCAGCCCGCCGTCAGCGGGGGGGCCCCGAGAGCAGTTCTTC. It encodes CASSPPSAGGPREQFF.

This sequence joins TRBV27 and TRBJ1-1; TRBD1 matches 10 bases. The CDR3 has 16 amino acids. Trimming took 5 bases from V and 2 from J; bases not matched to a gene: 8. Germline CDR1 is MNHEY and CDR2 is SMNVEV (reference sequence). CDR3 loop: CASSNRDRGINTEAFF. The CDR3 nucleotides read TGTGCCAGCAGTAACCGGGACAGGGGTATAAACACTGAAGCTTTCTTT.

V usage is TRBV29-1 and J usage is TRBJ2-1, with 9 bases lining up with TRBD2. Germline V CDR1 and CDR2: SQVTM, ANQGSEA. The trim removed 2 bases at V and 6 bases at J, leaving 11 bases unmatched. The CDR3 covers 16 residues. The CDR3 DNA is TGCAGCGTTGAATCGGCTAGCGGGGAGAAATTCAATGAGCAGTTCTTC. It codes for CSVESASGEKFNEQFF.

The CDR3 coding sequence is TGTGCCAGTTCGCCTGCTGACAGGTCGAATCAGCCCCAGCATTTT. Its protein product is CASSPADRSNQPQHF. This chain uses TRBV28 with TRBJ1-5; the D gene is possibly TRBD1 (6 bases). This CDR3 comprises 15 residues. V shed 9 bases and J shed 4 bases, with 19 bases lying between them. The germline CDR1 and CDR2 sequences are MDHEN and SYDVKM.

The genes are TRBV30 and TRBJ1-6; 8 bases line up with TRBD1. Germline values: CDR1 GTSNPN, CDR2 SVGIG (reference sequence). The CDR3 consists of 13 residues. V was pared by 5 bases and J by 9 bases, with 6 bases of the junction left unmatched. CDR3 protein: CAWDGQGGSPLHF. Here the CDR3 DNA reads TGTGCCTGGGATGGACAGGGTGGTTCACCCCTCCACTTT.

This chain connects TRBV25-1 to TRBJ1-4; TRBD1 matches at 8 bases. Germline CDR1 MGHDK, CDR2 SYGVNS. The CDR3 is made up of 12 amino acids. V shed 10 bases, J shed 8 bases, and the junction held 6 bases outside the gene matches. This chain's CDR3 is CATTGGEEKLFF. In DNA, the CDR3 is TGTGCCACCACAGGGGGTGAGGAAAAACTGTTTTTT.

The chain employs TRBV28 and TRBJ1-6; TRBD1 matches at 7 bases. J lost 7 bases, V lost 5 bases, and 8 bases had no gene match. This CDR3 region has 15 residues. Germline V gene sequence: CDR1 MDHEN, CDR2 SYDVKM. The CDR3 DNA is TGTGCCAGCAGTACTGCCGCAGGGGGGAATTCACCCCTCCACTTT. Translating gives CASSTAAGGNSPLHF.

This clone was found once. The gene calls are TRBV14 and TRBJ2-7; TRBD1 is a possible D gene (6 bases). CDR1 is SGHDN, CDR2 FVKESK, per germline. V shed 3 bases and J shed 3 bases, with 18 bases lying between them. CDR3 length equals 16 residues. CDR3 protein: CASSHLDRKGDYEQYF. The DNA of the CDR3 is TGTGCCAGCAGCCATTTGGACAGAAAGGGGGACTACGAGCAGTACTTC.

The chain links TRBV19 to TRBJ2-3; TRBD2 aligns across 13 bases. Per germline, CDR1 LNHDA and CDR2 SQIVND (reference sequence). The J segment lost 7 bases and the V segment lost 3 bases, leaving 19 bases of the junction unmatched. This CDR3 spans 20 amino acids. The DNA for the CDR3 is TGTGCCAGTAGTATTGGACTGGAAGGGCGGACTAGCGGGAGAATTAATACGCAGTATTTT. This gives the protein CASSIGLEGRTSGRINTQYF.

This clone has a handful of counts. The V and J genes are TRBV27 and TRBJ1-2; D is unclear. The germline V and J ends were trimmed by 6 bases and 8 bases, with 16 bases remaining between them. The germline CDR1 and CDR2 sequences are MNHEY and SMNVEV (reference sequence). The CDR3 is made up of 13 amino acids. CDR3 sequence reads: CASRPRRAEGYTF. CDR3 coding DNA: TGTGCCAGCAGGCCGAGGAGGGCTGAGGGCTACACCTTC.

This chain uses TRBV29-1 with TRBJ1-1, with a tentative D call TRBD1 (5 bases). V lost 7 bases, J lost 3 bases, and 9 bases lay in between. CDR3 length: 11 amino acids. The germline V gene has CDR1 SQVTM and CDR2 ANQGSEA. The CDR3 coding sequence is TGCAGCGCTTGGGGGGACACTGAAGCTTTCTTT. Its protein product is CSAWGDTEAFF. The full variable domain, completed using reference TRBV29-1 and TRBJ1-1, is SAVISQKPSRDICQRGTSLTIQCQVDSQVTMMFWYRQQPGQSLTLIATANQGSEATYESGFVIDKFPISRPNLTFSTLTVSNMSPEDSSIYLCSAWGDTEAFFGQGTRLTVV.

This chain links TRBV5-1 with TRBJ2-7; 15 bases line up with TRBD2. Germline V gene sequence: CDR1 SGHRS, CDR2 YFSETQ. The CDR3 covers 16 residues. The J segment lost 4 bases and the V segment lost 3 bases, leaving 5 bases of the junction unmatched. CDR3 in amino acids: CASSWGLAGGSYEQYF. CDR3 bases: TGCGCCAGCAGCTGGGGACTAGCGGGAGGTTCGTACGAGCAGTACTTC.

This sequence joins TRBV7-2 and TRBJ2-7; 8 nucleotides line up with TRBD2. Looked up from germline, CDR1 is SGHTA and CDR2 is FQGNSA. There are 14 residues in the CDR3. The ends lost 5 bases at V and 3 bases at J; junction bases unmatched: 6. The chain's CDR3 is CASSRSGRGYEQYF. DNA for the CDR3: TGTGCCAGCAGCAGGAGCGGGAGAGGCTACGAGCAGTACTTC.

This rearrangement joins TRBV4-1 to TRBJ2-1; 9 bases agree with TRBD2. Germline V gives CDR1 MGHRA, CDR2 YSYEKL. This CDR3 comprises 16 residues. After removal of 1 base from V and 5 bases from J, the junction contained 6 bases not matched to a gene. The CDR3 DNA sequence: TGCGCCAGCAGCCAAGGAATGAGCGGGAGGAACAATGAGCAGTTCTTC. Its protein is CASSQGMSGRNNEQFF.

The chain joins TRBV28 to TRBJ2-7; D possibly corresponds to TRBD1 (5 bases). Germline CDR1 is MDHEN and CDR2 is SYDVKM. The CDR3 totals 12 residues. The V gene lost 6 bases and the J gene lost 4 bases, with 10 bases spanning the gap. CDR3 DNA sequence: TGTGCCAGCAGAGTAGCAGGGTACGAGCAGTACTTC. It specifies CASRVAGYEQYF.

The chain has TRBV12-3 or TRBV12-4 and TRBJ2-7; a weak D match, TRBD2 (6 bases). The CDR3 consists of 13 residues. V lost 7 bases to trimming and J lost 3 bases, with 13 bases between them. The CDR3 loop is CASKSGLIYEQYF. CDR3 bases: TGTGCCAGCAAATCGGGACTGATCTACGAGCAGTACTTC.

This clone has just one count. The chain uses TRBV28 and TRBJ2-2, with D maybe TRBD2 (5 bases). Germline CDR1 reads MDHEN; CDR2 reads SYDVKM. Trimming shortened V by 6 bases and J by 5 bases, and 13 bases separated the two germline ends. The CDR3 runs 14 residues. The CDR3 sequence: CASSLATWTGELFF. CDR3 DNA sequence: TGTGCCAGCAGCCTAGCCACCTGGACCGGGGAGCTGTTTTTT.

This clone was recorded a few times. The chain employs TRBV29-1 and TRBJ1-4, with a weak D call TRBD1 (5 bases). Trimming removed 4 bases at V and 5 bases at J, with 17 bases between. The V gene's germline CDR1 is SQVTM and CDR2 ANQGSEA. CDR3 size: 15 residues. The DNA of the CDR3 is TGCAGCGTTGCCTGGACTCAGGGAGGGAATGAAAAACTGTTTTTT. Translating gives CSVAWTQGGNEKLFF.

The genes are TRBV19 and TRBJ2-3; 11 bases line up with TRBD2. Unmatched junction bases numbered 9, after V lost 8 bases and J lost 8 bases. The CDR3 is made up of 14 amino acids. Germline assignment: CDR1 LNHDA and CDR2 SQIVND (reference sequence). DNA for the CDR3: TGTGCCAGTGGAACTAGCGGGAGATTCGGTACGCAGTATTTT. Its protein product is CASGTSGRFGTQYF.